Listed below are T cell receptor beta chains from one sample, sequenced in a study of spatial heterogeneity in lung cancer. TCRdb re-derived calls from the 5' RACE reads in MiXCR, one entry per CDR3 protein. The sample contains tens of thousands of distinct CDR3 sequences, 4% to 5.5% of which appear only once. Here the sequenced sample was lung tumor tissue, taken at surgery. Receptors were obtained from a male donor with early-stage non-small cell lung cancer. Both conserved end residues are part of each CDR3. A D gene is named only where the DNA matches it firmly. Size is stated for part of the rows, as once, few or many counts, or as a class when the clone is expanded.

v_call,clone_size,d_call,cdr3_length,j_call,cdr3_nt,cdr3_aa
TRBV10-3,many,TRBD2,12,TRBJ2-3,TGTGCCATCAGAAGTACTAGCGGGGGGGAGTATTTT,CAIRSTSGGEYF
TRBV5-1,many,TRBD1,15,TRBJ2-5,TGCGCCAGCAGCCCATCCTTACCCGGGACAGGGACCCAGTACTTC,CASSPSLPGTGTQYF
TRBV20-1,many,TRBD1,14,TRBJ2-2,TGCAGTACCGACAGGGGGTTAAGCACCGGGGAGCTGTTTTTT,CSTDRGLSTGELFF
TRBV29-1,many,-,13,TRBJ2-4,TGCAGCGTTGAATCCCAGGGGGGGGACATTCAGTACTTC,CSVESQGGDIQYF
TRBV9,once,TRBD2,16,TRBJ2-5,TGTGCCAGCAGTGCTCTGGCGGGACTACCCGCGGAGACCCAGTACTTC,CASSALAGLPAETQYF
TRBV2,many,-,12,TRBJ1-2,TGTGCCAGCAGGCAGTGGGACTATGGCTACACCTTC,CASRQWDYGYTF
TRBV6-5,many,-,14,TRBJ1-1,TGTGCCAGCAGTCTGACAGATATGAACACTGAAGCTTTCTTT,CASSLTDMNTEAFF
TRBV7-9,many,TRBD2,15,TRBJ2-1,TGTGCCAGCAGCCCCGGGACTAGCGGGAGTTATGAGCAGTTCTTC,CASSPGTSGSYEQFF
TRBV28,medium-sized,-,15,TRBJ2-1,TGTGCCAGCAGCTCCCCCGGGGACCGCCACAATGAGCAGTTCTTC,CASSSPGDRHNEQFF
TRBV5-4,many,-,16,TRBJ2-6,TGTGCCAGCAGCCGACTAGTTCCCTCCGGGGCCAACGTCCTGACTTTC,CASSRLVPSGANVLTF
TRBV14,many,TRBD2,15,TRBJ2-3,TGTGCCAGCAGCCCGGGACTAGCGGGAGGTACTACGCAGTATTTT,CASSPGLAGGTTQYF
TRBV7-9,many,-,13,TRBJ1-4,TGTGCCAGCAGTCGGACAGCCTATGAAAAACTGTTTTTT,CASSRTAYEKLFF
TRBV10-3,many,TRBD2,13,TRBJ2-3,TGTGCCATCAGAGCGGGGGGGACAGATACGCAGTATTTT,CAIRAGGTDTQYF
TRBV7-9,many,-,12,TRBJ2-4,TGTGCCAGCAGCCAAGACAGTTGGGTGTCGTACTTC,CASSQDSWVSYF
TRBV20-1,-,-,15,TRBJ2-2,TGCAGTGCTCCCCGGGGCACCGTGAACACCGGGGAGCTGTTTTTT,CSAPRGTVNTGELFF
TRBV5-4,few,-,14,TRBJ1-2,TGTGCCAGCAGCTTACCTAATGGGGCCTATGGCTACACCTTC,CASSLPNGAYGYTF
TRBV14,many,-,13,TRBJ1-1,TGTGCCAGCAGCCAAAGGACGGGCACTGAAGCTTTCTTT,CASSQRTGTEAFF
TRBV7-9,medium-sized,TRBD1,14,TRBJ2-7,TGTGCCAGCAGCTCGGGGACAGGGTACTACGAGCAGTACTTC,CASSSGTGYYEQYF
TRBV7-6,many,TRBD2,15,TRBJ2-3,TGTGCCAGCAGCTCAGGACTAGCGGAGGCAGATACGCAGTATTTT,CASSSGLAEADTQYF
TRBV2,-,-,15,TRBJ1-5,TGTGCCAGCAGAGCGACAGCTACCACCAATCAGCCCCAGCATTTT,CASRATATTNQPQHF
TRBV5-6,many,TRBD1,13,TRBJ1-2,TGTGCCAGCAGCTCTGGACAGGTTTTCGGCTACACCTTC,CASSSGQVFGYTF
TRBV20-1,many,-,15,TRBJ1-5,TGCAGTGCTAGTGCGGGGAACCCTGGCAATCAGCCCCAGCATTTT,CSASAGNPGNQPQHF
TRBV9,many,-,15,TRBJ1-1,TGTGCCAGCAGCGTGGGCCCAGGGCCGAACACTGAAGCTTTCTTT,CASSVGPGPNTEAFF
TRBV4-1,many,-,14,TRBJ2-2,TGCGCCAGCAGCTACGGGTTTTTCACCGGGGAGCTGTTTTTT,CASSYGFFTGELFF
TRBV6-2/TRBV6-3,many,TRBD2,16,TRBJ2-2,TGTGCCAGCAGTTACTCGAGGACTAGCAACACCGGGGAGCTGTTTTTT,CASSYSRTSNTGELFF
TRBV7-2,many,TRBD2,18,TRBJ2-2,TGTGCCAGCAGCTTAGCTAGCGGGGGGGCAGGCAACACCGGGGAGCTGTTTTTT,CASSLASGGAGNTGELFF
TRBV6-1,-,-,19,TRBJ1-2,TGTGCCAGCAGAGGATACCTGGACAAGGGAGGAGGTTTGCGTTATGGCTACACCTTC,CASRGYLDKGGGLRYGYTF
TRBV30,-,TRBD1,15,TRBJ1-4,TGTGCTTACAGATCAAAGGGACAGGGGAATGAAAAACTGTTTTTT,CAYRSKGQGNEKLFF
TRBV11-2,-,TRBD1,16,TRBJ2-7,TGTGCCAGCAGCTTAGGTACAGGGGGCTTCCACTACGAGCAGTACTTC,CASSLGTGGFHYEQYF
TRBV29-1,many,-,13,TRBJ1-1,TGCAGCGCCTACGTCGGTCTGAACACTGAAGCTTTCTTT,CSAYVGLNTEAFF
TRBV27,many,-,13,TRBJ1-6,TGTGCCAGCAGTACCACTCTTAATTCACCCCTCCACTTT,CASSTTLNSPLHF
TRBV9,many,TRBD2,13,TRBJ2-1,TGTGCCAGCAGCGCCGCTACCCGGGGGGGATGGGACTTC,CASSAATRGGWDF
TRBV29-1,many,-,12,TRBJ2-5,TGCAGCGGCCGACAGTTGGGAGAGACCCAGTACTTC,CSGRQLGETQYF
TRBV11-3,many,-,15,TRBJ2-5,TGTGCCAGCAGCTTAAAACCGCTCCTCCAAGAGACCCAGTACTTC,CASSLKPLLQETQYF
TRBV4-2,many,-,15,TRBJ1-1,TGTGCCAGCAGCCAAGATCTGGCAGAAAACACTGAAGCTTTCTTT,CASSQDLAENTEAFF
TRBV23-1,many,TRBD2,16,TRBJ2-2,TGCGCCAGCAGTCAATCAGCGGGGGTGAACACCGGGGAGCTGTTTTTT,CASSQSAGVNTGELFF
TRBV7-2,many,TRBD1,13,TRBJ1-2,TGTGCCAGCAGCTCATCGACAGGGGATGGCTACACCTTC,CASSSSTGDGYTF
TRBV7-9,many,-,12,TRBJ2-5,TGTGCCAGCAGCTTTTACCAAGAGACCCAGTACTTC,CASSFYQETQYF
TRBV5-6,many,TRBD1,13,TRBJ2-1,TGTGCCAGCAGCCTACAGGGGGCTGTTGAGCAGTTCTTC,CASSLQGAVEQFF
TRBV6-1,-,TRBD1,14,TRBJ1-5,TGTGCCACCGACACAGGGGGGAGAAATCAGCCCCAGCATTTT,CATDTGGRNQPQHF
TRBV5-4,-,TRBD1,14,TRBJ2-4,TGTGCCAGCAGCTCAGACAGGGGGCAAAACATTCAGTACTTC,CASSSDRGQNIQYF